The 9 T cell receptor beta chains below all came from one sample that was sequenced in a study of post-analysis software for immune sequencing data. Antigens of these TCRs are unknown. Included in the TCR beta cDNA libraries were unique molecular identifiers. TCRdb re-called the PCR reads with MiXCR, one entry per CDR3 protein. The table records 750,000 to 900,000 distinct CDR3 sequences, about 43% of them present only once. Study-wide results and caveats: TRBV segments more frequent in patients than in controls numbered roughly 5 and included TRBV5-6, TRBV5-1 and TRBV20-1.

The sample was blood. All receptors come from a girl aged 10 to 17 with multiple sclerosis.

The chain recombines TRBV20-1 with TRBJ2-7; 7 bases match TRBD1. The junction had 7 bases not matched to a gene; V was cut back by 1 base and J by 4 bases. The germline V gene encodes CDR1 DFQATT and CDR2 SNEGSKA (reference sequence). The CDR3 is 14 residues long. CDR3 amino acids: CSARGRDRLYEQYF. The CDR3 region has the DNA TGCAGTGCTAGAGGACGGGACAGACTTTACGAGCAGTACTTC.

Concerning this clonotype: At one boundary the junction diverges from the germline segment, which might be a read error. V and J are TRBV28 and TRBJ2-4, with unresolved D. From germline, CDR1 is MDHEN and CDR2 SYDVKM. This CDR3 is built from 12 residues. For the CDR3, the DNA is TGTACCAGCAACGGGGCCAAAAACATTCAGTACTTC. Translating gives CTSNGAKNIQYF. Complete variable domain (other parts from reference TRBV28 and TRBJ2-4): DVKVTQSSRYLVKRTGEKVFLECVQDMDHENMFWYRQDPGLGLRLIYFSYDVKMKEKGDIPEGYSVSREKKERFSLILESASTNQTSMYLCTSNGAKNIQYFGAGTRLSVL.

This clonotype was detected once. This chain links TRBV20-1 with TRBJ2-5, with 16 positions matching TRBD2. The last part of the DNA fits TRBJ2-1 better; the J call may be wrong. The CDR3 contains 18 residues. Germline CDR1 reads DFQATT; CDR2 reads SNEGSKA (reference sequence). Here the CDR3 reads CSARRGLAGGILQETQFF. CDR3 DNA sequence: TGCAGTGCTCGTCGGGGACTAGCGGGAGGGATCCTCCAAGAGACCCAGTTCTTC.

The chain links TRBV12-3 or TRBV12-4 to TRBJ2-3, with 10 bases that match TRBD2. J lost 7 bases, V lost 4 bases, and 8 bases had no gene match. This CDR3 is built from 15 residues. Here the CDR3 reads CASSSTSGGANTQYF. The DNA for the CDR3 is TGTGCCAGCAGTTCGACCAGCGGGGGGGCGAATACGCAGTATTTT.

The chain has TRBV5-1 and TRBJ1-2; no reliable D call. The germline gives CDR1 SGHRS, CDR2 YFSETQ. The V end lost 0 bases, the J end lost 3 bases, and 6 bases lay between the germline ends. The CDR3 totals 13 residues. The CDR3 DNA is TGCGCCAGCAGCTTGGGAGGGCACTATGGCTACACCTTC. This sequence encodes CASSLGGHYGYTF.

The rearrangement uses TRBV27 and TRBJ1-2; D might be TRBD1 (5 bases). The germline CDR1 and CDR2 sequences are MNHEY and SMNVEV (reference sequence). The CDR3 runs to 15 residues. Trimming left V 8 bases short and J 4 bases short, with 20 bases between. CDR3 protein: CASGARAATLYGYTF. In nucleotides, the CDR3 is TGTGCCAGCGGGGCTCGGGCCGCGACTCTCTATGGCTACACCTTC.

In nucleotides, the CDR3 is TGTGCCAGCACCCTCGGACTAGCGGCGAACACCGGGGAGCTGTTTTTT. It is translated as CASTLGLAANTGELFF. The chain combines TRBV12-3 or TRBV12-4 with TRBJ2-2; 10 bases fit TRBD2. V trimming: 7 bases; J trimming: 0 bases; junction bases outside the gene matches: 5. The CDR3 consists of 16 residues.

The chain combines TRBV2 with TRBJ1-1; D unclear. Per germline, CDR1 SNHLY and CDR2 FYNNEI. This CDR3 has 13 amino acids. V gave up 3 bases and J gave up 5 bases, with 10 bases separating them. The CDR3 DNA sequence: TGTGCCAGCAGTGACGGGCAGAGTACTGAAGCTTTCTTT. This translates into CASSDGQSTEAFF.

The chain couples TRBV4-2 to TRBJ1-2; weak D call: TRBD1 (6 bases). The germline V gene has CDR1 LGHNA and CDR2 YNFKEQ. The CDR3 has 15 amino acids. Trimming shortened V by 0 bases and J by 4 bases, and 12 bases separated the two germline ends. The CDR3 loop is CASSQDEAGAYGYTF. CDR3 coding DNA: TGTGCCAGCAGCCAAGATGAGGCAGGGGCCTATGGCTACACCTTC.